This entry features one TCR beta chain sequence. CDR1 and CDR2 (germline): SGHTA, FQGNSA. The CDR3 totals 14 residues. Trimming stripped 8 bases from V and 2 bases from J, with 13 bases between. In the authors' methods: Quantification of nucleated cells was approximated via reference gene primer amplification. The method was immunoSEQ multiplex PCR; TCRdb's version includes in-frame clones alone and lacks a portion of them. From that table come the V and J calls and clone size; the DNA was used to work out D and trimming. The repertoire holds 150,000 to 200,000 clones, with 70% to 90% as singletons. These data belong to a study of blood T cell repertoires in COVID-19. Study-level background: COVID-19 samples from acute and convalescent phases originated in the United States, Italy and Spain. T cells, B-cell-depleted T cells, or PBMCs provided the cDNA or gDNA that served as material.

The material sequenced was peripheral blood. The TCR originated in a middle-aged man with acute or convalescent COVID-19. The V call is TRBV7-2, the J call TRBJ1-3; maybe TRBD1 (5 bases). CDR3 in DNA: TGTGCCAGCGTCTCCGAAGGGGCTGGAAACACCATATATTTT. Amino acids: CASVSEGAGNTIYF. The full variable domain, with the rest looked up from reference TRBV7-2 and TRBJ1-3, is GAGVSQSPSNKVTEKGKDVELRCDPISGHTALYWYRQSLGQGLEFLIYFQGNSAPDKSGLPSDRFSAERTGGSVSTLTIQRTQQEDSAVYLCASVSEGAGNTIYFGEGSWLTVV.